This T cell receptor beta chain derives from a study of blood T cells in healthy people across ages. Then a second PCR, running roughly 7 to 11 cycles, was carried out with a sample-barcoded 5' primer and a J-beta primer mix. TCRdb re-called the 5' RACE reads through MiXCR, storing one row per CDR3 protein. The sample consists of 720,000 or so distinct CDR3 sequences, roughly 41% of them appearing once. In germline, CDR1 is SNHLY, CDR2 FYNNEI. The CDR3 loop spans 14 amino acids. The ends were cut back, 7 bases at V and 4 bases at J, with 17 bases in the middle. The chain joins TRBV2 to TRBJ2-7; maybe TRBD1 (6 bases). Material for sequencing was blood. This clonotype was sampled from a man aged 80 or over in good health. The CDR3 DNA follows: TGTGCCAGCAAGATTAGCCCAGGGGTTTACGAGCAGTACTTC. Protein product: CASKISPGVYEQYF. Supplemented by reference TRBV2 and TRBJ2-7, the full variable domain reads EPEVTQTPSHQVTQMGQEVILRCVPISNHLYFYWYRQILGQKVEFLVSFYNNEISEKSEIFDDQFSVERPDGSNFTLKIRSTKLEDSAMYFCASKISPGVYEQYFGPGTRLTVT.